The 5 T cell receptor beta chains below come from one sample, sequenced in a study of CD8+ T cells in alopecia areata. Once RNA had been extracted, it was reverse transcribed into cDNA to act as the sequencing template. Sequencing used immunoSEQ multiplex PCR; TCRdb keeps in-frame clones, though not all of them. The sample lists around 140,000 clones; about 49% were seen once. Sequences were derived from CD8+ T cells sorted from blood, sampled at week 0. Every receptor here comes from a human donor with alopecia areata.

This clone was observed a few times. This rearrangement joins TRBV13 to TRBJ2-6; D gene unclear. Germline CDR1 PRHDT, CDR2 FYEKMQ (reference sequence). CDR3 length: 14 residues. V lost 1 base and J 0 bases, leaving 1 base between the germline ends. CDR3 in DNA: TGTGCCAGCAGCTTAGACTCTGGGGCCAACGTCCTGACTTTC. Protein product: CASSLDSGANVLTF.

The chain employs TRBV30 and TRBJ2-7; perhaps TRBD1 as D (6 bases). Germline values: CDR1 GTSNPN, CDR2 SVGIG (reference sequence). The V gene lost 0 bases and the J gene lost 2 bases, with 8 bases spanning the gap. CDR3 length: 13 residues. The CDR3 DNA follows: TGTGCCTGGAGTGTAGGGGGAACCTACGAGCAGTACTTC. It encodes CAWSVGGTYEQYF.

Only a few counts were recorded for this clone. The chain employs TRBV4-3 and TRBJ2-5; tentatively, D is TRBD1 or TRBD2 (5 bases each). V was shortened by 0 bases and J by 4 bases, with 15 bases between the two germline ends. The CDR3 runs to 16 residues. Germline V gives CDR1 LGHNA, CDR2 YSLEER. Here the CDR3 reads CASSQDTVGRRETQYF. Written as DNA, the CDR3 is TGCGCCAGCAGCCAAGATACGGTGGGACGCAGAGAGACCCAGTACTTC.

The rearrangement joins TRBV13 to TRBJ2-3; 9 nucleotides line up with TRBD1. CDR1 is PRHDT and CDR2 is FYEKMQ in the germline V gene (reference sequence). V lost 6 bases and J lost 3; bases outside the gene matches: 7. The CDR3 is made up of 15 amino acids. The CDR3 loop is CASSWGTGITDTQYF. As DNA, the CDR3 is TGTGCCAGCAGTTGGGGGACAGGGATAACAGATACGCAGTATTTT.

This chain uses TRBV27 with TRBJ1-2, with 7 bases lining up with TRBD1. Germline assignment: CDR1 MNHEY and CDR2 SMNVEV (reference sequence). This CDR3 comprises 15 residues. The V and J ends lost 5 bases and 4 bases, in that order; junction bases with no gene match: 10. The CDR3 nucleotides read TGTGCCAGCAGTCCGACCAACAGGGGAGGCTATGGCTACACCTTC. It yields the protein CASSPTNRGGYGYTF.